Below are 8 T cell receptor beta chains sequenced from a single sample in a study of blood T cells in healthy people across ages. Through a sample-barcoded 5' primer and a J-beta primer mix, a second PCR was run for about 7 to 12 cycles. TCRdb re-derived calls from the 5' RACE reads in MiXCR, one entry per CDR3 protein. The sample carries more than 650,000 distinct CDR3 sequences, roughly 25% recorded once. These sequences were also reported in another study, on T cells of mothers and their children.

Input material: blood. The origin of the receptors is a boy aged 5-17 years in good health.

This clonotype occurred a few times. The gene calls are TRBV29-1 and TRBJ1-4; 11 bases fit TRBD1. Germline CDR1 and CDR2: SQVTM and ANQGSEA. There are 13 residues in the CDR3. V was pared by 7 bases and J by 7 bases, with 5 bases of the junction left unmatched. CDR3 DNA sequence: TGCAGCGCCTCCGGGACAGGGGGTGAAAAACTGTTTTTT. It codes for CSASGTGGEKLFF.

This clonotype has just a few counts. The chain couples TRBV10-3 to TRBJ2-1; D uncertain. Looked up from germline, CDR1 is ENHRY and CDR2 is SYGVKD. Deletions cut 2 bases from V and 6 bases from J, with 11 bases between. The CDR3 runs to 14 residues. CDR3 sequence (DNA): TGTGCCATCAGTGAGGAGACATGGGCCAATGAGCAGTTCTTC. Its protein product is CAISEETWANEQFF.

The gene calls are TRBV29-1 and TRBJ1-4, with 7 positions matching TRBD1. The CDR3 covers 15 residues. CDR1 and CDR2 (germline): SQVTM, ANQGSEA. The V segment lost 7 bases and the J segment 3 bases; nucleotides outside the gene matches: 11. The CDR3 here is CSAEVEDRANEKLFF. CDR3 nucleotide sequence: TGCAGCGCCGAAGTCGAAGACAGGGCTAATGAAAAACTGTTTTTT.

The V call is TRBV12-3 or TRBV12-4, the J call TRBJ1-5; weak D call: TRBD1 (5 bases). CDR3 length: 14 residues. V was cut by 5 bases and J by 3 bases, with 11 bases left in between. For the CDR3, the DNA is TGTGCCAGCAGTCCCCGACAGCACAATCAGCCCCAGCATTTT. Translation: CASSPRQHNQPQHF.

The V call is TRBV15, the J call TRBJ2-1; D possibly uses TRBD1 or TRBD2 (5 bases each). CDR3 length: 15 amino acids. V was cut by 5 bases and J by 12 bases, with 23 bases left in between. Germline V gene lookup returns CDR1 LNHNV and CDR2 YYDKDF (reference sequence). The CDR3 loop is CATSRRGGQGTLQFF. CDR3 in DNA: TGTGCCACCAGCCGCCGGGGTGGTCAGGGTACCCTGCAGTTCTTC.

This clonotype was seen a few times. V gene TRBV29-1 combines with J gene TRBJ2-5; D possibly corresponds to TRBD2 (5 bases). Germline-derived CDR1 and CDR2 are SQVTM and ANQGSEA. Trimming cost V 5 bases and J 2 bases, with 9 bases left between them. This CDR3 has 12 amino acids. CDR3 residues: CSVWRGQETQYF. As DNA, the CDR3 is TGCAGCGTTTGGAGAGGGCAAGAGACCCAGTACTTC.

The V call is TRBV2, the J call TRBJ2-4; perhaps TRBD1 as D (6 bases). The CDR3 length is 17 residues. Trimming shortened V by 5 bases and J by 1 base, and 18 bases separated the two germline ends. From germline, CDR1 is SNHLY and CDR2 FYNNEI. CDR3 in DNA: TGTGCCAGCAGTCTTACAGGGTGGAGTATCGCCAAAAACATTCAGTACTTC. It is translated as CASSLTGWSIAKNIQYF.

The V and J genes are TRBV7-3 and TRBJ1-1; D uncertain. V lost 1 base and J lost 1, with 10 bases in between. Germline loops: CDR1 SGHTA, CDR2 FQGTGA. The CDR3 has 15 amino acids. CDR3 sequence reads: CASSLSGSGNTEAFF. Written as DNA, the CDR3 is TGTGCCAGCAGCTTAAGTGGCTCGGGGAACACTGAAGCTTTCTTT. Combining the CDR3 with reference TRBV7-3 and TRBJ1-1 gives the whole variable domain GAGVSQTPSNKVTEKGKYVELRCDPISGHTALYWYRQSLGQGPEFLIYFQGTGAADDSGLPNDRFFAVRPEGSVSTLKIQRTERGDSAVYLCASSLSGSGNTEAFFGQGTRLTVV.